The 32 T cell receptor beta chains listed next were all sequenced from one sample in a study of blood T cell repertoires in COVID-19. The table came from immunoSEQ multiplex PCR; TCRdb's copy has only in-frame clones and leaves some out. The sample records hundreds of thousands of clones, roughly nine tenths being singletons. Sequencing was performed on PBMCs or T cells enriched from blood (not recorded which). These receptors all stem from a woman between 50 and 59 years old who had recovered from COVID-19.

The chain links TRBV29-1 to TRBJ2-1; 10 nucleotides align to TRBD2. V was pared by 3 bases and J by 0 bases, with 5 bases of the junction left unmatched. This CDR3 comprises 16 residues. Germline V gives CDR1 SQVTM, CDR2 ANQGSEA. The CDR3 DNA is TGCAGCGTTGACCTCCGGACTAGCGGCTCCTACAATGAGCAGTTCTTC. This gives the protein CSVDLRTSGSYNEQFF.

The rearrangement links TRBV6-2 or TRBV6-3 to TRBJ2-1, with D possibly matching TRBD2 (5 bases). V lost 2 bases and J lost 10, with 15 bases in between. Germline-derived CDR1 and CDR2 are MNHEY and SVGEGT. The CDR3 is 14 residues long. The CDR3 nucleotides are TGTGCCAGCAGTTACCGGCTAGCCGTGAAGGAGCAGTTCTTC. Protein: CASSYRLAVKEQFF.

This clone has only a few counts. The gene calls are TRBV10-3 and TRBJ1-2, with D possibly being TRBD1 (6 bases). This CDR3 contains 14 residues. CDR1 and CDR2 from the germline V gene are ENHRY and SYGVKD. V was cut by 4 bases and J by 8 bases, with 17 bases left in between. CDR3 protein: CAISGDTPNGGYTF. The DNA of the CDR3 is TGTGCCATCAGTGGGGACACGCCTAATGGCGGCTACACCTTC.

The chain has TRBV6-5 and TRBJ2-3, with a tentative D call TRBD1 (6 bases). The CDR3 consists of 14 residues. CDR1 and CDR2 from the germline V gene are MNHEY and SVGAGI. V was clipped by 6 bases and J by 7 bases, with 17 bases between them. The CDR3: CASRTADRLYTQYF. CDR3 DNA: TGTGCCAGCAGGACAGCAGACAGGCTCTATACGCAGTATTTT.

This chain connects TRBV4-3 to TRBJ2-5, with 8 bases that match TRBD2. With 0 bases clipped from V and 4 bases from J, the junction kept 7 bases outside the gene matches. The germline V gene encodes CDR1 LGHNA and CDR2 YSLEER. The CDR3 is 16 amino acids. The CDR3 sequence is CASSQDKDLAGETQYF. The CDR3 DNA follows: TGCGCCAGCAGCCAAGATAAGGACCTAGCGGGAGAGACCCAGTACTTC.

The rearrangement uses TRBV2 and TRBJ2-1, with D possibly matching TRBD1 (7 bases). The CDR3 extends over 15 amino acids. V lost 4 bases, J lost 5 bases, and 15 bases lay in between. Germline V gene lookup returns CDR1 SNHLY and CDR2 FYNNEI. Here the CDR3 DNA reads TGTGCCAGCAGTGTTCTGGCGGGACAGAACAATGAGCAGTTCTTC. Encoded protein: CASSVLAGQNNEQFF.

This rearrangement joins TRBV7-3 to TRBJ2-1, with D perhaps TRBD2 (5 bases). This CDR3 has 14 residues. Germline V gene lookup returns CDR1 SGHTA and CDR2 FQGTGA. Trimming stripped 1 base from V and 9 bases from J, with 13 bases between. CDR3 in DNA: TGTGCCAGCAGCTTAATTACACTAGGTGGTGAGCAGTTCTTC. It specifies CASSLITLGGEQFF.

The V and J genes are TRBV15 and TRBJ1-1; D remains ambiguous. Germline lookup yields CDR1 LNHNV and CDR2 YYDKDF (reference sequence). Trimming left V 5 bases short and J 7 bases short, with 17 bases between. The length of the CDR3 is 14 residues. The CDR3 here is CATSPPGRVNEAFF. The CDR3 DNA sequence: TGTGCCACCAGCCCACCCGGCCGGGTTAATGAAGCTTTCTTT. The complete variable domain, with remaining parts taken from reference TRBV15 and TRBJ1-1, reads DAMVIQNPRYQVTQFGKPVTLSCSQTLNHNVMYWYQQKSSQAPKLLFHYYDKDFNNEADTPDNFQSRRPNTSFCFLDIRSPGLGDTAMYLCATSPPGRVNEAFFGQGTRLTVV.

J is TRBJ2-7 and V is TRBV6-4; D gene uncertain. Trimming left V 2 bases short and J 2 bases short, with 10 bases between. The CDR3 is 14 residues long. The germline gives CDR1 MRHNA, CDR2 SNTAGT. The CDR3 DNA reads as TGTGCCAGCAGTGACCGAAACAGAACCTACGAGCAGTACTTC. Protein product: CASSDRNRTYEQYF.

This chain links TRBV28 with TRBJ1-4; a weak D match, TRBD1 (6 bases). In germline, CDR1 is MDHEN, CDR2 SYDVKM. This CDR3 has 12 amino acids. V dropped 6 bases and J dropped 12 bases, with 14 bases sitting between them. The CDR3 DNA sequence: TGTGCCAGCAGCATTACTGCAGGGGAACTGTTTTTT. It is translated as CASSITAGELFF.

The chain uses TRBV28 and TRBJ1-4; D perhaps matches TRBD1 (5 bases). The V gene's germline CDR1 is MDHEN and CDR2 SYDVKM. V lost 4 bases, J lost 8 bases, and 14 bases lay in between. The CDR3 covers 14 residues. As DNA, the CDR3 is TGTGCCAGCAGTTCCCAGGGTCTTAAGGAAAAACTGTTTTTT. Residues: CASSSQGLKEKLFF. The whole variable domain, remainder taken from reference TRBV28 and TRBJ1-4, is DVKVTQSSRYLVKRTGEKVFLECVQDMDHENMFWYRQDPGLGLRLIYFSYDVKMKEKGDIPEGYSVSREKKERFSLILESASTNQTSMYLCASSSQGLKEKLFFGSGTQLSVL.

The gene calls are TRBV2 and TRBJ2-2; D ambiguous. Germline CDR1 and CDR2: SNHLY and FYNNEI. This CDR3 spans 13 amino acids. V lost 7 bases and J 4 bases, leaving 10 bases between the germline ends. The CDR3: CASKMASTGELFF. The CDR3 region has the DNA TGTGCCAGCAAAATGGCTAGCACCGGGGAGCTGTTTTTT.

Note on this clone: This sample also contains other DNA sequences that code for the same CDR3. The genes are TRBV24-1 and TRBJ2-5; 9 bases align to TRBD1. Per germline, CDR1 KGHDR and CDR2 SFDVKD. The CDR3 totals 15 residues. The V and J ends lost 3 bases and 2 bases, in that order; junction bases with no gene match: 3. The DNA of the CDR3 is TGTGCCACCAGTGATGTGGGACAGGGACAAGAGACCCAGTACTTC. This codes for CATSDVGQGQETQYF.

This clone was seen only once. J is TRBJ1-6 and V is TRBV3-1 (or the pseudogene TRBV3-2); D perhaps matches TRBD1 (5 bases). Germline values: CDR1 LGHDT, CDR2 YNNKEL (reference sequence). Between the trimmed V and J ends, which lost 4 bases and 8 bases, there was a span of 12 bases. The CDR3 covers 14 residues. The CDR3: CASSRQYRDSPLHF. CDR3 nucleotides: TGTGCCAGCAGCCGACAGTACCGGGATTCACCCCTCCACTTT.

The chain couples TRBV27 to TRBJ2-4; weak D call: TRBD2 (5 bases). The germline V and J ends were trimmed by 2 bases and 2 bases, with 10 bases remaining between them. Germline V gene sequence: CDR1 MNHEY, CDR2 SMNVEV (reference sequence). The length of the CDR3 is 15 residues. The CDR3 spells CASSLGRGPKNIQYF. In nucleotides, the CDR3 is TGTGCCAGCAGTTTAGGGAGAGGGCCCAAAAACATTCAGTACTTC.

This clone was seen only once. V and J are TRBV10-3 and TRBJ2-2; D is undetermined. From germline, CDR1 is ENHRY and CDR2 SYGVKD. V was pared by 0 bases and J by 1 base, with 9 bases between. CDR3 length: 16 residues. Here the CDR3 reads CAISESSQRNTGELFF. CDR3 nucleotides: TGTGCCATCAGTGAGTCGAGCCAAAGGAACACCGGGGAGCTGTTTTTT.

This clone was seen more than once but under ten times. This chain joins TRBV19 and TRBJ2-3; D possibly corresponds to TRBD2 (6 bases). Germline CDR1 LNHDA, CDR2 SQIVND (reference sequence). V lost 6 bases, J lost 0 bases, and 13 bases lay in between. This CDR3 spans 15 amino acids. DNA for the CDR3: TGTGCCAGTAGCCAGGGACTGATTAGCACAGATACGCAGTATTTT. Translation: CASSQGLISTDTQYF. Together with reference TRBV19 and TRBJ2-3, the CDR3 gives the full variable domain: DGGITQSPKYLFRKEGQNVTLSCEQNLNHDAMYWYRQDPGQGLRLIYYSQIVNDFQKGDIAEGYSVSREKKESFPLTVTSAQKNPTAFYLCASSQGLISTDTQYFGPGTRLTVL.

V gene TRBV7-8 combines with J gene TRBJ1-1; tentative D call: TRBD1 (6 bases). V was clipped by 5 bases and J by 4 bases, with 23 bases between them. The length of the CDR3 is 17 residues. The germline V gene encodes CDR1 SGHVS and CDR2 FQNEAQ. CDR3 sequence: CASSLRVGGASGTEAFF. CDR3 coding DNA: TGTGCCAGCAGCCTCCGGGTTGGGGGCGCGTCGGGCACTGAAGCTTTCTTT.

CDR3 region: CASSSLGGQPQHF. CDR3 bases: TGTGCCAGCAGCTCTCTAGGGGGTCAGCCCCAGCATTTT. V is TRBV7-8 and J is TRBJ1-5; perhaps TRBD1 as D (6 bases). Germline CDR1 and CDR2: SGHVS and FQNEAQ. The length of the CDR3 is 13 residues. V dropped 4 bases and J dropped 6 bases, with 10 bases sitting between them.

The chain recombines TRBV5-4 with TRBJ2-7; D is unresolved. Germline loops: CDR1 SGHNT, CDR2 YYREEE (reference sequence). The V end lost 2 bases, the J end lost 3 bases, and 6 bases lay between the germline ends. This CDR3 contains 12 residues. The CDR3: CASSLLSYEQYF. The DNA of the CDR3 is TGTGCCAGCAGCTTACTTAGCTACGAGCAGTACTTC.

This clone came up a few times. The gene calls are TRBV7-2 and TRBJ1-2; no definite D call. Between the trimmed V and J ends, which lost 5 bases and 10 bases, there was a span of 14 bases. CDR1 is SGHTA and CDR2 is FQGNSA in the germline V gene. The CDR3 contains 12 residues. The CDR3 is CASSPNSRVYTF. The CDR3 region has the DNA TGTGCCAGCAGCCCAAACTCCCGTGTCTACACCTTC.

The chain carries TRBV11-2 and TRBJ2-7; 9 bases fit TRBD1. The CDR3 is made up of 13 amino acids. Germline CDR1 is SGHAT and CDR2 is FQNNGV. V trimming: 8 bases; J trimming: 3 bases; junction bases outside the gene matches: 5. DNA for the CDR3: TGTGCCAGCCACGGGACAGGGTTCTACGAGCAGTACTTC. Residues: CASHGTGFYEQYF.

V and J are TRBV5-1 and TRBJ1-1, with TRBD1 as a possible D gene (5 bases). This CDR3 comprises 14 residues. Germline-derived CDR1 and CDR2 are SGHRS and YFSETQ. Trimming took 7 bases from V and 3 from J, leaving 16 bases between them. CDR3 in DNA: TGCGCCAGCCGGGGCCTCAGCGGGGACACTGAAGCTTTCTTT. It is translated as CASRGLSGDTEAFF.

In the case of this clone: The germline gene is not matched at one end of the junction; a read error may be the cause. V is TRBV29-1 and J is TRBJ1-3; 7 bases match TRBD1. Germline V CDR1 and CDR2: SQVTM, ANQGSEA. The CDR3 is 18 amino acids. The CDR3 DNA is TGCAGCGTTAAAGAGATGAGGGACAGCGGTCGCTCTGGAAACACCATATATTTT. Translated: CSVKEMRDSGRSGNTIYF.

This chain joins TRBV5-1 and TRBJ2-3; tentative D call: TRBD1 (6 bases). CDR3 length: 16 amino acids. Trimming pared 0 bases from V and 6 bases from J, leaving 17 bases between. Germline CDR1 SGHRS, CDR2 YFSETQ. DNA for the CDR3: TGCGCCAGCAGCTTGGCCAGGGGAGATTCCTACGATACGCAGTATTTT. Amino acids: CASSLARGDSYDTQYF.

This clone was counted once. The gene calls are TRBV29-1 and TRBJ1-1; 8 nucleotides match TRBD1. The germline V gene encodes CDR1 SQVTM and CDR2 ANQGSEA. This CDR3 has 16 residues. V lost 5 bases, J lost 0 bases, and 11 bases stayed unmatched. CDR3 bases: TGCAGCGTTCCCCGGGGGTCCAGGGGGCTGAACACTGAAGCTTTCTTT. This gives the protein CSVPRGSRGLNTEAFF.

The chain couples TRBV2 to TRBJ2-2; TRBD1 matches 7 bases. This CDR3 has 15 residues. V dropped 6 bases and J dropped 2; count of bases not matched to a gene: 6. Per germline, CDR1 SNHLY and CDR2 FYNNEI. CDR3 loop: CASRYTGANTGELFF. The CDR3 nucleotides are TGTGCCAGCAGATACACAGGGGCCAACACCGGGGAGCTGTTTTTT.

The chain joins TRBV29-1 to TRBJ1-2; 7 bases fit TRBD1. The germline CDR1 and CDR2 sequences are SQVTM and ANQGSEA. The V and J ends lost 1 base and 5 bases, in that order; junction bases with no gene match: 10. The CDR3 runs to 15 residues. CDR3 sequence reads: CSVEGAGGGGYGYTF. In DNA, the CDR3 is TGCAGCGTTGAAGGGGCTGGAGGGGGCGGGTATGGCTACACCTTC. The whole variable domain, remainder taken from reference TRBV29-1 and TRBJ1-2, is SAVISQKPSRDICQRGTSLTIQCQVDSQVTMMFWYRQQPGQSLTLIATANQGSEATYESGFVIDKFPISRPNLTFSTLTVSNMSPEDSSIYLCSVEGAGGGGYGYTFGSGTRLTVV.

This clone appeared a single time. The chain links TRBV20-1 to TRBJ1-1; no clear D gene. The CDR3 is made up of 14 amino acids. Germline lookup yields CDR1 DFQATT and CDR2 SNEGSKA (reference sequence). Trimming shortened V by 3 bases and J by 5 bases, and 16 bases separated the two germline ends. The CDR3 protein is CSASVRGRGTEAFF. DNA of the CDR3: TGCAGTGCTAGTGTCCGCGGGCGCGGGACTGAAGCTTTCTTT.

The chain combines TRBV27 with TRBJ2-3, with 12 nucleotides matching TRBD2. This CDR3 has 16 residues. With 6 bases clipped from V and 3 bases from J, the junction kept 7 bases outside the gene matches. Germline lookup yields CDR1 MNHEY and CDR2 SMNVEV (reference sequence). The CDR3 nucleotides read TGTGCCAGCAGGAGGACTAGCGGGAAAGCAACAGATACGCAGTATTTT. Protein sequence: CASRRTSGKATDTQYF.

To note about this clone: At one boundary the junction diverges from the germline segment, which might be a read error. The rearrangement joins TRBV5-1 to TRBJ2-7; TRBD1 matches 9 bases. This CDR3 has 13 amino acids. Germline values: CDR1 SGHRS, CDR2 YFSETQ. The CDR3 here is CASSPEGNRGHNF. For the CDR3, the DNA is TGCGCCAGCAGCCCGGAGGGAAACAGGGGGCATAACTTC.

The chain has TRBV29-1 and TRBJ2-3, with D possibly TRBD1 on 5 matching bases. V gave up 4 bases and J gave up 1 base, with 15 bases separating them. The V gene's germline CDR1 is SQVTM and CDR2 ANQGSEA. This CDR3 is 15 amino acids long. As DNA, the CDR3 is TGCAGCGTTGGGGGCCTCTCGGTTGGCACAGATACGCAGTATTTT. Protein product: CSVGGLSVGTDTQYF.